Reported below is one T cell receptor (beta chain). With 60 Vbeta and 13 Jbeta primers, the PCR was carried out. Some clones are missing from TCRdb's copy, which holds only in-frame ones; the method was immunoSEQ multiplex PCR. The profile covers about 180,000 clones, with more than 75% appearing a single time and less than 2% taken by the ten largest. The data were obtained in a study of cytomegalovirus exposure and HLA in healthy donors. Germline CDR1 is GTSNPN and CDR2 is SVGIG (reference sequence). This CDR3 contains 14 residues. Trimming left V 6 bases short and J 4 bases short, with 13 bases between.

The TCR was taken from a man aged 35 to 55 in good health and CMV-seronegative. The source material was PBMCs. The chain couples TRBV30 to TRBJ2-6, with D possibly matching TRBD1 (6 bases). The CDR3 DNA is TGTGCCTGCCTTCAGGGGCCCGGGGCCAACGTCCTGACTTTC. Protein: CACLQGPGANVLTF.